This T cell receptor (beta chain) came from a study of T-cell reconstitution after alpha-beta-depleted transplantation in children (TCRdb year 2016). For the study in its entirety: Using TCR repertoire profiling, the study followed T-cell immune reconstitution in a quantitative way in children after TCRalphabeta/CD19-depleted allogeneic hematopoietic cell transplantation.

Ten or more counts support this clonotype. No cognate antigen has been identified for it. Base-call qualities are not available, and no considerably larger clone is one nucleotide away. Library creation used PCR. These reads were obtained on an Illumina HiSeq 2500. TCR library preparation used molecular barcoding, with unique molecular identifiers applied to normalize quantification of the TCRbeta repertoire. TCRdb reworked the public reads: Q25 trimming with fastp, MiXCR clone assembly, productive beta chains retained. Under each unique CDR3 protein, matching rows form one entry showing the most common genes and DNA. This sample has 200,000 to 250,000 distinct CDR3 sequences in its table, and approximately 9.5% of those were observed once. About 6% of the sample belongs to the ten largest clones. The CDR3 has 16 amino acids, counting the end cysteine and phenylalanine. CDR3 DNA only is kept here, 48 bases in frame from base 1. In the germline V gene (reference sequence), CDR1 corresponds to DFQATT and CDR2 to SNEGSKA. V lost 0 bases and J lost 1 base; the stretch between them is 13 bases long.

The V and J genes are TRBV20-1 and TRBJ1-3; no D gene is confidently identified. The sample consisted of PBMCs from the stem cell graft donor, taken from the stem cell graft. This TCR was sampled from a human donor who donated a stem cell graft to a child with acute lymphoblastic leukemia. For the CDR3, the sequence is CSARDDLGLSGNTIYF. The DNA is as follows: TGCAGTGCTAGAGATGATTTAGGCCTATCTGGAAACACCATATATTTT.